A single sample is the source of the 5 T cell receptor beta chains below, sequenced in a study of blood T cell repertoires in COVID-19. Sequencing used immunoSEQ multiplex PCR; TCRdb keeps in-frame clones, though not all of them. Of about 160,000 clones detected, about 85% appear once; the ten largest clones hold around 6.9%. Sequenced: peripheral blood. The receptors were sampled from a man older than 75 with COVID-19, enrolled during active disease.

The gene calls are TRBV5-1 and TRBJ1-3, with 9 bases that match TRBD1. With V trimmed by 5 bases and J by 1 base, 10 bases remained unmatched. From germline, CDR1 is SGHRS and CDR2 YFSETQ. The CDR3 spans 17 residues. In nucleotides, the CDR3 is TGCGCCAGCAGTAATTCACCGGGACAGGGATCTGGAAACACCATATATTTT. Its protein is CASSNSPGQGSGNTIYF.

This rearrangement joins TRBV19 to TRBJ1-1; D remains ambiguous. This CDR3 is built from 14 residues. The V and J ends lost 3 bases and 0 bases respectively, with 8 bases between them. Germline V lookup: CDR1 LNHDA, CDR2 SQIVND (reference sequence). The CDR3 bases are TGTGCCAGTAGTATTGTAGACATGAACACTGAAGCTTTCTTT. Its translation: CASSIVDMNTEAFF.

The rearrangement links TRBV9 to TRBJ2-5; D uncertain. The CDR3 has 14 residues. V lost 2 bases, J lost 0 bases, and 8 bases lay in between. Germline V gives CDR1 SGDLS, CDR2 YYNGEE. This CDR3 is CASSVALNQETQYF. The CDR3 DNA reads as TGTGCCAGCAGCGTTGCGTTGAACCAAGAGACCCAGTACTTC.

V usage is TRBV29-1 and J usage is TRBJ2-7; 12 bases are a match to TRBD2. The CDR3 length is 13 residues. Germline-derived CDR1 and CDR2 are SQVTM and ANQGSEA. Germline trimming cut 6 bases from V and 7 bases from J; bases unmatched to any gene: 7. The CDR3 sequence: CSVEVTSGGEQYF. CDR3 coding DNA: TGCAGCGTCGAGGTTACTAGCGGGGGGGAGCAGTACTTC.

The genes are TRBV19 and TRBJ2-3, with 8 positions matching TRBD2. Losses at the gene ends were 4 bases for V and 9 bases for J; bases not matched to a gene: 6. The CDR3 totals 13 residues. The germline V gene has CDR1 LNHDA and CDR2 SQIVND (reference sequence). CDR3 residues: CASSTGTSRTQYF. Here the CDR3 DNA reads TGTGCCAGTAGTACCGGGACTAGTCGAACGCAGTATTTT.